The 4 T cell receptor beta chains below come from one sample, sequenced in a study of T-cell memory formation after mild COVID-19. TCRdb used MiXCR to reprocess the 5' RACE reads, holding one entry per CDR3 protein. This sample has roughly 220,000 distinct CDR3 sequences, with around 8.8% found just once. The sample taken for sequencing was PBMCs or a T cell subset sorted from them (not recorded which). These TCRs come from a man between 18 and 29 years old who had mild COVID-19 (a few samples of this study predate the infection). Cell type and time point are not known.

The chain has TRBV4-2 and TRBJ2-6; no clear D. V shed 0 bases and J shed 0 bases, with 9 bases lying between them. CDR3 length: 17 residues. The V gene's germline CDR1 is LGHNA and CDR2 YNFKEQ. The CDR3 here is CASSQDPAASGANVLTF. CDR3 coding DNA: TGTGCCAGCAGCCAAGACCCCGCCGCCTCTGGGGCCAACGTCCTGACTTTC.

This clonotype was seen only a few times. The rearrangement uses TRBV6-2 or TRBV6-3 and TRBJ2-3, with TRBD2 identical over 7 bases. Germline lookup yields CDR1 MNHEY and CDR2 SVGEGT. The V gene end was trimmed by 10 bases and the J gene end by 0 bases; junction bases not matched to a gene: 4. There are 13 residues in the CDR3. The CDR3 region has the DNA TGTGCCATTTTAGCGGGTAGCACAGATACGCAGTATTTT. Protein sequence: CAILAGSTDTQYF.

The chain links TRBV5-1 to TRBJ2-5, with 8 positions matching TRBD1. CDR3 length: 15 amino acids. CDR1 SGHRS and CDR2 YFSETQ come from the germline V gene. V lost 2 bases and J lost 5; bases outside the gene matches: 8. The CDR3 sequence: CASSLGRGLAETQYF. CDR3 sequence (DNA): TGCGCCAGCAGCTTAGGCAGGGGGCTTGCGGAGACCCAGTACTTC.

This clonotype was detected a few times. The chain carries TRBV5-1 and TRBJ2-3, with 7 bases that match TRBD1. V shed 4 bases and J 2 bases; nucleotides not matched to a gene: 4. This CDR3 spans 14 amino acids. Germline V lookup: CDR1 SGHRS, CDR2 YFSETQ. CDR3 amino acids: CASSETGSTDTQYF. The CDR3 bases are TGCGCCAGCAGCGAGACAGGGTCCACAGATACGCAGTATTTT.